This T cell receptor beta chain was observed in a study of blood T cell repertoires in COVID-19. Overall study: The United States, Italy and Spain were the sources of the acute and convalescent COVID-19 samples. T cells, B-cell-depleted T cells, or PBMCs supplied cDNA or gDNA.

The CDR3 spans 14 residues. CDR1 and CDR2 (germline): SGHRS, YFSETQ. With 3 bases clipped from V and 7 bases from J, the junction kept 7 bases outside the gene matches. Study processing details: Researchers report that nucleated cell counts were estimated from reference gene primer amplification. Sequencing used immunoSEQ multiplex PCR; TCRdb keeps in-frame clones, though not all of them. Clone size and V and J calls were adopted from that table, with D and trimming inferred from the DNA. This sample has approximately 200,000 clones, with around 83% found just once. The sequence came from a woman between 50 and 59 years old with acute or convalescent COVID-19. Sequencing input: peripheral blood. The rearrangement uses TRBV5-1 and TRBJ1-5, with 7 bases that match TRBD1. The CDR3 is CASSSGTESQPQHF. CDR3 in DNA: TGCGCCAGCAGCTCCGGGACAGAGTCCCAGCCCCAGCATTTT.